This T cell receptor beta chain was recorded in a study of T cells in Graves' hyperthyroidism and ophthalmopathy. The study, taken as a whole, reports: A median 6.5 months before onset, the model predicted ophthalmopathy.

CDR1 LNHDA and CDR2 SQIVND come from the germline V gene (reference sequence). CDR3 length equals 15 residues. Trimming pared 6 bases from V and 3 bases from J, leaving 17 bases between. This clonotype was detected only a few times. What it recognizes is unknown. TCR beta CDR3 region amplification was performed from RNA transcripts. The HTBI primer set served for first-round RT-PCR of the TCR CDR3. TCRdb called the multiplex PCR reads again in MiXCR, with one record for every CDR3 protein. The profile shows around 720,000 distinct CDR3 sequences, about a third of them singletons. Researchers defined stable Graves' hyperthyroidism as no ophthalmopathy progression within 18 months. Every diagnosis used clinical symptoms, serum thyroxine and TRAb, thyroid ultrasound and orbital computed tomography. PBMCs stemmed from under 11 ml fresh peripheral blood.

The chain joins TRBV19 to TRBJ2-5, with D possibly being TRBD1 (6 bases). The TCR comes from a woman aged 40 to 49 with Graves' hyperthyroidism. Material for sequencing was blood. CDR3 sequence: CASRRNRDTEETQYF. The CDR3 region has the DNA TGTGCCAGTAGGAGAAACCGGGACACAGAAGAGACCCAGTACTTC.